This T cell receptor beta chain was sequenced for a study of Ad26.COV2.S vaccination and SARS-CoV-2 variants (dated by TCRdb to the early 2020s). Regarding the research as a whole: Donors in the vaccine arm were drawn from COV1001, a phase I-IIa trial of Ad26.COV2.S in healthy adults that was multicentre, randomized, double-blind and placebo-controlled. Trial participants were randomized into five groups of five, in which low-dose or high-dose Ad26.COV2.S was given once or twice, or placebo was given on both occasions. TCRbeta repertoire sequencing was used to assess the specificity and breadth of SARS-CoV-2-reactive T cell receptors after Ad26.COV2.S vaccination. Dosing of Ad26.COV2.S was intramuscular, at either 5x10^10 or 1x10^11 viral particles, delivered as one shot or as two shots spaced 56 days apart. Investigators remained blinded to trial group allocation during experiments and outcome assessment. A total of roughly 32 samples were included in the TCR-sequenced set, comprising around 20 Ad26.COV2.S vaccine recipients, 5 placebo recipients and 8 SARS-CoV-2 convalescent individuals. Overall study outcomes, separate from this receptor: Substantial breadth of spike-specific CD8+ and CD4+ T cell responses was reported after vaccination. Non-spike TCR breadth was comparable between vaccine and placebo recipients, consistent with the vaccine containing only spike. Compared with placebo recipients, Ad26.COV2.S recipients showed higher spike-specific TCR breadth (P = 0.0014). Comparing responses between vaccine doses or regimens was not something the study was powered to do. The authors noted that total T cell responses may have been underestimated by the TCR breadth and depth analyses.

The immunoSEQ Assay was the method used to sequence TCRbeta CDR3 regions. After extraction, genomic DNA underwent amplification by bias-controlled multiplex PCR, followed by high-throughput sequencing. In the authors' own workflow: To quantify the absolute abundance of every unique TCRbeta CDR3 region, sequences were collapsed and filtered. T cell fraction was estimated by normalization of TCRbeta template counts to usable DNA, with usable DNA being measured through amplification of reference genes present in all nucleated cells. Repertoire TCRs were annotated as SARS-CoV-2-specific when V gene, CDR3 amino acid sequence and J gene were exactly matched to a known reactive TCR set. The reference SARS-CoV-2 TCR set came from MIRA and was filtered for enrichment in COVID-19-positive ImmuneCODE repertoires, removing public or cross-reactive TCRs. Using the MIRA antigens, annotated TCRs were further analysed by specific ORF or by position within an ORF. Breadth was defined as the number of annotated unique rearrangements divided by the total number of unique productive rearrangements, and depth was defined as the summed frequency of the annotated unique rearrangements. Two-sided Wilcoxon rank-sum tests were used to compare TCR breadth between groups. TCRdb carries this immuneACCESS record with in-frame sequences only. Its versions omit some clonotypes, under half of them owing to an unresolved V gene in the studies checked, with the rest unexplained. V and J calls and clone size follow that table, whereas D and trimming were derived from the DNA. This sample lists approximately 420,000 clones; over 75% were detected once. 3.6% of the sample goes to the ten largest clones.

As for this clone: The specificity of this receptor is unknown. Base qualities are not at hand, and no much larger clone is one base apart.

The label giving this sample's treatment or condition can be read as: some 20 received Ad26.COV2.S at low or high dose, single or two shots; about 5 received placebo; per-sample allocation not given. For vaccine and placebo recipients, repertoires were sequenced using samples collected on day 63 after the first injection. In Cohort 1b, about 25 adults aged 18-55 years were enrolled at a single site in Boston, USA, between 29 July and 7 August 2020. Ad26.COV2.S was a replication-incompetent adenovirus type 26 vector expressing a prefusion-stabilized SARS-CoV-2 spike protein from the original Wuhan strain. This sequence was found in a person aged 18 to 65 who received the Ad26.COV2.S COVID-19 vaccine or a placebo. The sequencing used peripheral blood, collected in a trial of Ad26.COV2.S vaccine versus placebo.

The nucleotide sequence is TGTGCCAGCAGCCGCTTGGGGGGGAAGCTTGGCTATGGCTACACCTTC. This sequence encodes CASSRLGGKLGYGYTF. The chain was built from TRBV11-2 and TRBJ1-2; D gene: possibly TRBD1, on 5 matching bases. Including the terminal cysteine and phenylalanine, the CDR3 comprises 16 residues. Here the CDR3 DNA is all that survives: 48 bases in frame from base 1. Sequences SGHAT (CDR1) and FQNNGV (CDR2) are obtained from the germline V gene. The V end loses 5 bases and the J end loses 4 bases, and a stretch of 20 bases separates them.